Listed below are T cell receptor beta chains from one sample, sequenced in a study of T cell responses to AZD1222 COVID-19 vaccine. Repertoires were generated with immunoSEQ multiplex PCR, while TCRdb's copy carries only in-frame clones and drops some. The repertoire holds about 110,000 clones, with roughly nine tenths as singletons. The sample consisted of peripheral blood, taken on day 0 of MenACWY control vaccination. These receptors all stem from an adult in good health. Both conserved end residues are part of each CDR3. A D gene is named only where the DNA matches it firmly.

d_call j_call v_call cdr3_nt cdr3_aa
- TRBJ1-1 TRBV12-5 TGTGCTAGTGGTTTAAGTGGGGCCGGGGACACTGAAGCTTTCTTT CASGLSGAGDTEAFF
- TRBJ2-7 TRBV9 TGTGCCAGCAGCGTAGACGGGACGGTCTCCTACGAGCAGTACTTC CASSVDGTVSYEQYF
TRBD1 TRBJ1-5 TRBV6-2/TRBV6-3 TGTGCCAGCAGTTACTCCCGGGCAGGGGGCCGGGACAATCAGCCCCAGCATTTT CASSYSRAGGRDNQPQHF
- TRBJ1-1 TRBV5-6 TGTGCCAGCAGGGATGCTGGGGAATTGATGACTGAAGCTTTCTTT CASRDAGELMTEAFF
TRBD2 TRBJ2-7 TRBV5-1 TGCGCCAGCAGCCTTAGCGGGACTTCCTACGAGCAGTACTTC CASSLSGTSYEQYF
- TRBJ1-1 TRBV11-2 TGTGCCAGCAGCTTCCAGGCATCCACTGAAGCTTTCTTT CASSFQASTEAFF
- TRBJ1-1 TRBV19 TGTGCCAGTAGTATGGGGCAAAGGGCTGCCAACACTGAAGCTTTCTTT CASSMGQRAANTEAFF
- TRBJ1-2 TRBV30 TGTGCCACTCACAGGGCCGGTGGCTACACCTTC CATHRAGGYTF
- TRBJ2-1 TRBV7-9 TGTGCCAGCAGCTTAGCCAGGGTCACCTACAATGAGCAGTTCTTC CASSLARVTYNEQFF
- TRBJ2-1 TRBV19 TGTGCCAGTAGTAAGGTAGAGCAGGACAATGAGCAGTTCTTC CASSKVEQDNEQFF
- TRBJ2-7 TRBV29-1 TGCAGCGTTGAAAAAGGGACCTACGAGCAGTACTTC CSVEKGTYEQYF
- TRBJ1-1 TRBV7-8 TGTGCCAGCAGAACTCATAGGAACACTGAAGCTTTCTTT CASRTHRNTEAFF
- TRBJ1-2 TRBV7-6 TGTGCCAGCAGCCCCGGGGGCTTTGGCTACACCTTC CASSPGGFGYTF